Reported below is one T cell receptor beta chain. Its specificity is not known. These data come from a study of monozygotic twins with inflammatory bowel disease. Two nested PCRs, run for roughly 15 and 9 cycles, were applied to TCRalpha and TCRbeta cDNA. TCRdb re-called the 5' RACE reads, yielding one record per CDR3 amino acid sequence without DNA. The sample yields under 150,000 distinct CDR3 sequences, of which the top ten take up 2.4%. This CDR3 comprises 15 residues. Germline CDR1 reads SGHTA; CDR2 reads FQGNSA. General study findings and limits: The analysis failed to separate different T cell subtypes.

The gene calls are TRBV7-2 and TRBJ1-6. The clonotype originates from a human donor with ulcerative colitis or Crohn's disease, or a healthy co-twin of an affected twin (not recorded which). The sample taken for sequencing was blood. The CDR3 is CASSFANMGNSPLHF.